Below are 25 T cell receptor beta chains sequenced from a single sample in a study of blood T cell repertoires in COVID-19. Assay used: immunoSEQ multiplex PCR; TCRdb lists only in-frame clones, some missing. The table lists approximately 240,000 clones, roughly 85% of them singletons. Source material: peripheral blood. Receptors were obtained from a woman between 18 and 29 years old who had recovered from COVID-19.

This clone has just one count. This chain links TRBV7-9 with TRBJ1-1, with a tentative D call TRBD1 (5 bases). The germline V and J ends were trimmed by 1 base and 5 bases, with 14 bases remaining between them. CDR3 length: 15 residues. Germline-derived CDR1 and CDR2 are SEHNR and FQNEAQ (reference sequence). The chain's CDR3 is CASSLGVQGNTEAFF. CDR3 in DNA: TGTGCCAGCAGCTTAGGGGTCCAGGGAAATACTGAAGCTTTCTTT.

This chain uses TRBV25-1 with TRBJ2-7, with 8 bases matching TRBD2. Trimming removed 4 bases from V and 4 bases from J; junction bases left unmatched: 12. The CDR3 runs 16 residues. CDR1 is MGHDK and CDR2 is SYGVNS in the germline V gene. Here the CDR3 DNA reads TGTGCCAGCAGTGCCCTGGTAGGGACTAGGGAATACGAGCAGTACTTC. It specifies CASSALVGTREYEQYF.

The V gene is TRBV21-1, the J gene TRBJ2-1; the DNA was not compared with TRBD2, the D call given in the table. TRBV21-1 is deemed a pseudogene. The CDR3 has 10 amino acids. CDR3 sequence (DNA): TGTGCCAGCAGCAGGCATAGCCAGTTCTTC. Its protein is CASSRHSQFF.

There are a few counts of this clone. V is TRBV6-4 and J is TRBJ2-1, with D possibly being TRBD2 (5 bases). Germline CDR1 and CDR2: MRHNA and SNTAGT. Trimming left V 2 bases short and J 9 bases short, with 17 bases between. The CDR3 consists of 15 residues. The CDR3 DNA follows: TGTGCCAGCAGTGACCTTGGTTACGGAGAGGGTGAGCAGTTCTTC. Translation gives CASSDLGYGEGEQFF.

CDR3 sequence (DNA): TGTGCCAGCAGCCCGCTAGGGATCCTGGTCTTAGCGGGAACACCCCAAGAGACCCAGTACTTC. Protein product: CASSPLGILVLAGTPQETQYF. The rearrangement uses TRBV7-7 and TRBJ2-5; 8 bases map to TRBD2. The CDR3 is 21 residues long. Germline-derived CDR1 and CDR2 are SSHAT and FNYEAQ (reference sequence). The junction had 24 bases not matched to a gene; V was cut back by 5 bases and J by 1 base.

The CDR3 here is CASSVGRGATGELFF. In nucleotides, the CDR3 is TGTGCCAGTAGTGTCGGGCGGGGGGCGACCGGGGAGCTGTTTTTT. This chain uses TRBV19 with TRBJ2-2; 8 nucleotides match TRBD2. J was trimmed by 5 bases and V by 5 bases; bases with no gene match: 7. Germline loops: CDR1 LNHDA, CDR2 SQIVND (reference sequence). The CDR3 extends over 15 amino acids.

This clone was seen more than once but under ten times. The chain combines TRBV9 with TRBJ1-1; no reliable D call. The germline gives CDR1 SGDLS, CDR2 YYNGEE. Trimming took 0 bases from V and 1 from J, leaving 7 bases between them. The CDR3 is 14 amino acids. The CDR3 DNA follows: TGTGCCAGCAGCGTAGGAGCTCGGAACACTGAAGCTTTCTTT. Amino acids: CASSVGARNTEAFF.

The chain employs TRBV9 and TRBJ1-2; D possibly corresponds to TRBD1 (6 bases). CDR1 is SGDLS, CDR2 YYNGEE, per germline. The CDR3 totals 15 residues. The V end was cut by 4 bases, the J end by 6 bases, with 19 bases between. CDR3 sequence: CASSPRTGSGHGYTF. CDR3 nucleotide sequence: TGTGCCAGCAGCCCCCGTACAGGGAGTGGGCATGGCTACACCTTC.

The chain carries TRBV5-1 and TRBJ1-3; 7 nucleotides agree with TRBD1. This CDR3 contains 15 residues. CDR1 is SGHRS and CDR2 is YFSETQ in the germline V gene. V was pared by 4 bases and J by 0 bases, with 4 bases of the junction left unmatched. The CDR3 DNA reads TGCGCCAGCAGCCCCGGGGACAGCTCTGGAAACACCATATATTTT. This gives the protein CASSPGDSSGNTIYF.

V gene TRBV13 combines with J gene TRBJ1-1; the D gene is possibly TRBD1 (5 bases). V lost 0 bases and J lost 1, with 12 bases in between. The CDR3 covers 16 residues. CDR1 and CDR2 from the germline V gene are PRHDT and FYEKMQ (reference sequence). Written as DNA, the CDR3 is TGTGCCAGCAGCTTAGGACAGGTGATATCGAACACTGAAGCTTTCTTT. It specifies CASSLGQVISNTEAFF.

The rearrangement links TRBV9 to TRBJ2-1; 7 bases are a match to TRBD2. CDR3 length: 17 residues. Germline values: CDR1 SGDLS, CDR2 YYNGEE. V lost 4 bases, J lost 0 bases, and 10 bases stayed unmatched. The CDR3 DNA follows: TGTGCCAGCAGCCACCCCTTAGGCGGGAGCTCCTACAATGAGCAGTTCTTC. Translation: CASSHPLGGSSYNEQFF. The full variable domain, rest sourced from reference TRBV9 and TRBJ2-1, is DSGVTQTPKHLITATGQRVTLRCSPRSGDLSVYWYQQSLDQGLQFLIQYYNGEERAKGNILERFSAQQFPDLHSELNLSSLELGDSALYFCASSHPLGGSSYNEQFFGPGTRLTVL.

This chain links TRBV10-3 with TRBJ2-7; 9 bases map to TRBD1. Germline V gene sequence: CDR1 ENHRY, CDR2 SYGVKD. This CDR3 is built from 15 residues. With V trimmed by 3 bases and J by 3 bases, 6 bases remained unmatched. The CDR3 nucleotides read TGTGCCATCAGTGAAACCGGGACAGGGTACTACGAGCAGTACTTC. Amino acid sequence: CAISETGTGYYEQYF.

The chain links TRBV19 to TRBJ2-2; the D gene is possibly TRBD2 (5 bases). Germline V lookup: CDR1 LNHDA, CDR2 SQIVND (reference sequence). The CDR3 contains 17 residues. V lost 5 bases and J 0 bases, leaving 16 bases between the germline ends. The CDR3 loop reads CASSAIASVANTGELFF. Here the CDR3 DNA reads TGTGCCAGTAGTGCCATAGCGAGCGTGGCGAACACCGGGGAGCTGTTTTTT.

The CDR3 loop reads CASSLWGEAGNEQYF. The CDR3, as DNA: TGCGCCAGCAGCCTCTGGGGGGAAGCGGGGAACGAGCAGTACTTC. This chain links TRBV10-2 with TRBJ2-7; 7 nucleotides match TRBD2. Germline V lookup: CDR1 WSHSY, CDR2 SAAADI. This CDR3 is 15 amino acids long. After removal of 6 bases from V and 5 bases from J, the junction contained 13 bases not matched to a gene.

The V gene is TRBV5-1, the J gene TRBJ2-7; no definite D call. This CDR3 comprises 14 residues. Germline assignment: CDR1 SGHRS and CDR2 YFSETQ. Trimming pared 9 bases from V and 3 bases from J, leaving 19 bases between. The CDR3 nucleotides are TGCGCCAACCGATCAGCAGTGGGCCTCTACGAGCAGTACTTC. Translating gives CANRSAVGLYEQYF. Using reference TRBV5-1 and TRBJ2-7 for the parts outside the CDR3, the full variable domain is KAGVTQTPRYLIKTRGQQVTLSCSPISGHRSVSWYQQTPGQGLQFLFEYFSETQRNKGNFPGRFSGRQFSNSRSEMNVSTLELGDSALYLCANRSAVGLYEQYFGPGTRLTVT.

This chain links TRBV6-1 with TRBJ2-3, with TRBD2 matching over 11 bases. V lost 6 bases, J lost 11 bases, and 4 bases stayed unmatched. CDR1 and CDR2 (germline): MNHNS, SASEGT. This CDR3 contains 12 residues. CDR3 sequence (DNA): TGTGCCAGCAGCAAACTAGCGGGAGAGCAGTATTTT. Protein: CASSKLAGEQYF.

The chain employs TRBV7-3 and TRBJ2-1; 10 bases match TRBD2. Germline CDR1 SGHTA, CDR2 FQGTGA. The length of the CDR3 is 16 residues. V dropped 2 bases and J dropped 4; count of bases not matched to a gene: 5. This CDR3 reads CASSLGSGRWYNEQFF. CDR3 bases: TGTGCCAGCAGCTTAGGTAGCGGGAGGTGGTACAATGAGCAGTTCTTC. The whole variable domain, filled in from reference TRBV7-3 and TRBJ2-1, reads GAGVSQTPSNKVTEKGKYVELRCDPISGHTALYWYRQSLGQGPEFLIYFQGTGAADDSGLPNDRFFAVRPEGSVSTLKIQRTERGDSAVYLCASSLGSGRWYNEQFFGPGTRLTVL.

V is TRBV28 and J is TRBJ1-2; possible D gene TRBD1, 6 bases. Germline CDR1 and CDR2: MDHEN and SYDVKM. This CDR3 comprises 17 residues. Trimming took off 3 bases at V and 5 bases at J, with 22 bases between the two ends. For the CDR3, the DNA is TGTGCCAGCAGTTTGGGCCCCGGGACACGGGTCGGGTATGGCTACACCTTC. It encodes CASSLGPGTRVGYGYTF.

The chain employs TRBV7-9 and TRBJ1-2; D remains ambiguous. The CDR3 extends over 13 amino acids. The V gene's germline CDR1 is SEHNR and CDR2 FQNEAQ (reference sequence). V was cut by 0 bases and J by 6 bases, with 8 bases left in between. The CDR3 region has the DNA TGTGCCAGCAGCTTAGCGCTGGAGGATGGCTACACCTTC. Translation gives CASSLALEDGYTF.

In DNA form, the CDR3 reads TGTGCCAGCAGCCTCATGACAGGGTTCAACTATGGCTACACCTTC. It codes for CASSLMTGFNYGYTF. The rearrangement links TRBV7-8 to TRBJ1-2, with 7 bases lining up with TRBD1. Trimming cost V 5 bases and J 2 bases; bases outside gene matches: 8. CDR3 length: 15 amino acids. CDR1 is SGHVS and CDR2 is FQNEAQ in the germline V gene.

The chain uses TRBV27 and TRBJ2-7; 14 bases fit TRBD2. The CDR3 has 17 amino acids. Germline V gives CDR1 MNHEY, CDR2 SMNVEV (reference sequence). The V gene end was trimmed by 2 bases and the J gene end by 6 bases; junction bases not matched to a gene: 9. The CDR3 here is CASSLTGTSGSFGEQYF. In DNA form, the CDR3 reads TGTGCCAGCAGTTTAACCGGGACTAGCGGGAGCTTCGGCGAGCAGTACTTC.

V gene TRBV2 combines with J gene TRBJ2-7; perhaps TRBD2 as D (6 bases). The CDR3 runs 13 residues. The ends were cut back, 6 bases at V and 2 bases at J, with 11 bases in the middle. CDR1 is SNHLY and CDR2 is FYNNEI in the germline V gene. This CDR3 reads CASRGGKAYEQYF. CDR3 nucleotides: TGTGCCAGCAGAGGAGGGAAAGCCTACGAGCAGTACTTC.

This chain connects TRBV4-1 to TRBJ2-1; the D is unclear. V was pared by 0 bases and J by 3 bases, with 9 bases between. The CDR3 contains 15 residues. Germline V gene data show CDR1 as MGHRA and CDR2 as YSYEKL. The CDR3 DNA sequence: TGCGCCAGCAGCCAAGATCTATTGTACTACAATGAGCAGTTCTTC. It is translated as CASSQDLLYYNEQFF.

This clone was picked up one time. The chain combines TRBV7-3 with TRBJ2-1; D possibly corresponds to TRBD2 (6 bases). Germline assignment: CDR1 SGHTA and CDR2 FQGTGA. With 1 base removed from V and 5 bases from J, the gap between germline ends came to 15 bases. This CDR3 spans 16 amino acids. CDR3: CASSLIRGGANNEQFF. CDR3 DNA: TGTGCCAGCAGCTTAATTCGTGGCGGGGCCAACAATGAGCAGTTCTTC.

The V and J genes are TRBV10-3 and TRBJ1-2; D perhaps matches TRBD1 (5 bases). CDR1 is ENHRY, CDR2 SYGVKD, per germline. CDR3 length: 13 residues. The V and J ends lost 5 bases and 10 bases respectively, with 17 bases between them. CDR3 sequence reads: CAISPQGVEDYTF. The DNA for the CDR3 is TGTGCCATCAGTCCTCAGGGCGTCGAGGACTACACCTTC.